The 25 T cell receptor beta chains below were found in one sample sequenced in a study of cytomegalovirus exposure and HLA in healthy donors. The PCR employed 60 Vbeta primers together with 13 Jbeta primers. Measured with immunoSEQ multiplex PCR; TCRdb has only the in-frame clones, and not every one. The sample comprises about 90,000 clones, less than 80% of which are singletons, and roughly a fifth rests with the top ten. Specimen: PBMCs. All receptors come from a woman aged 45-59 years in good health and CMV-seropositive.

This clone has just a few counts. V is TRBV28 and J is TRBJ1-2; D possibly corresponds to TRBD1 (5 bases). The V and J ends lost 2 bases and 3 bases respectively, with 7 bases between them. The CDR3 runs to 13 residues. Germline V lookup: CDR1 MDHEN, CDR2 SYDVKM. CDR3 amino acids: CASSLVGDYGYTF. As DNA, the CDR3 is TGTGCCAGCAGTTTAGTAGGGGACTATGGCTACACCTTC.

This chain uses TRBV5-1 with TRBJ2-3; D is possibly TRBD2 (5 bases). The CDR3 contains 16 residues. Germline V gene data show CDR1 as SGHRS and CDR2 as YFSETQ. V lost 0 bases to trimming and J lost 3 bases, with 14 bases between them. CDR3 bases: TGCGCCAGCAGCTTGGCCGAGAGGGTAGGGACAGATACGCAGTATTTT. Amino acids: CASSLAERVGTDTQYF.

This chain connects TRBV19 to TRBJ1-1, with 12 nucleotides matching TRBD1. CDR3 length: 17 residues. CDR1 LNHDA and CDR2 SQIVND come from the germline V gene (reference sequence). The V segment lost 3 bases and the J segment 0 bases; nucleotides outside the gene matches: 5. The CDR3 nucleotides read TGTGCCAGTAGTATCGGCCGGGACAGGGGGCTGAACACTGAAGCTTTCTTT. Translating gives CASSIGRDRGLNTEAFF.

The chain couples TRBV28 to TRBJ2-7; 9 bases match TRBD1. The CDR3 runs 14 residues. With V trimmed by 2 bases and J by 7 bases, 6 bases remained unmatched. Germline CDR1 MDHEN, CDR2 SYDVKM. The DNA of the CDR3 is TGTGCCAGCAGTTTACCACAGGGGGCGCGTGAGCAGTACTTC. It specifies CASSLPQGAREQYF.

This chain uses TRBV7-3 with TRBJ2-3, with a possible D match to TRBD1 (6 bases). From germline, CDR1 is SGHTA and CDR2 FQGTGA. The V end was cut by 3 bases, the J end by 3 bases, with 16 bases between. The CDR3 has 16 residues. The CDR3 DNA sequence: TGTGCCAGCAGCTTGGGGGCGTCCAAGGAAACAGATACGCAGTATTTT. Its translation: CASSLGASKETDTQYF. The full variable domain, rest sourced from reference TRBV7-3 and TRBJ2-3, is GAGVSQTPSNKVTEKGKYVELRCDPISGHTALYWYRQSLGQGPEFLIYFQGTGAADDSGLPNDRFFAVRPEGSVSTLKIQRTERGDSAVYLCASSLGASKETDTQYFGPGTRLTVL.

This rearrangement joins TRBV28 to TRBJ2-3; 9 bases fit TRBD2. The germline CDR1 and CDR2 sequences are MDHEN and SYDVKM. The V gene end was trimmed by 5 bases and the J gene end by 0 bases; junction bases not matched to a gene: 9. CDR3 length: 17 residues. The CDR3 protein is CASSDPGLAISTDTQYF. DNA of the CDR3: TGTGCCAGCAGTGATCCGGGACTAGCTATAAGCACAGATACGCAGTATTTT.

The chain uses TRBV30 and TRBJ2-5; D possibly corresponds to TRBD2 (6 bases). Germline CDR1 GTSNPN, CDR2 SVGIG (reference sequence). V lost 4 bases and J lost 10, with 22 bases in between. This CDR3 is 14 amino acids long. In DNA, the CDR3 is TGTGCCTGGACTGGCCTCGGGACTCCTCGTAGCCAGTACTTC. Translating it yields CAWTGLGTPRSQYF.

The chain has TRBV5-1 and TRBJ1-1; 9 bases map to TRBD1. The length of the CDR3 is 17 residues. Germline CDR1 reads SGHRS; CDR2 reads YFSETQ. Germline trimming cut 3 bases from V and 4 bases from J; bases unmatched to any gene: 13. The CDR3 region has the DNA TGCGCCAGCAGCTCGGCGGACAGGGGAACCCCAACCACTGAAGCTTTCTTT. It is translated as CASSSADRGTPTTEAFF.

This clone was detected only a few times. This chain links TRBV6-5 with TRBJ2-1, with 9 bases identical to TRBD2. Germline V gene data show CDR1 as MNHEY and CDR2 as SVGAGI. This CDR3 comprises 16 residues. J gave up 6 bases and V 2 bases, and 8 bases lay outside the gene matches. CDR3 loop: CASSYSLAGNSNEQFF. The CDR3 DNA reads as TGTGCCAGCAGTTACAGCCTAGCGGGGAATTCCAATGAGCAGTTCTTC.

The chain has TRBV15 and TRBJ1-5; possibly TRBD1 for D (5 bases). This CDR3 spans 15 amino acids. V was clipped by 8 bases and J by 4 bases, with 18 bases between them. Looked up from germline, CDR1 is LNHNV and CDR2 is YYDKDF (reference sequence). The CDR3 DNA follows: TGTGCCACCTCCAGGTTGGCAGGGTGGAATCAGCCCCAGCATTTT. This sequence encodes CATSRLAGWNQPQHF.

The table lists this clone with a few counts. This chain connects TRBV18 to TRBJ2-5; perhaps TRBD1 as D (6 bases). From germline, CDR1 is KGHSH and CDR2 LQKENI. This CDR3 has 14 amino acids. Trimming cost V 3 bases and J 4 bases, with 12 bases left between them. This CDR3 is CASSPGAGRETQYF. CDR3 coding DNA: TGTGCCAGCTCACCGGGGGCAGGTAGAGAGACCCAGTACTTC.

The J gene is TRBJ1-2, the V gene TRBV2; D may be TRBD1 (6 bases). There are 12 residues in the CDR3. Germline V lookup: CDR1 SNHLY, CDR2 FYNNEI. The ends were cut back, 7 bases at V and 7 bases at J, with 13 bases in the middle. CDR3 sequence: CASIIGGVGYTF. CDR3 DNA: TGTGCCAGCATTATAGGGGGGGTTGGCTACACCTTC.

This clone was counted between two and nine times. This rearrangement joins TRBV7-9 to TRBJ1-2; D remains ambiguous. The germline V and J ends were trimmed by 5 bases and 7 bases, with 26 bases remaining between them. Germline CDR1 is SEHNR and CDR2 is FQNEAQ (reference sequence). The CDR3 covers 17 residues. Written as DNA, the CDR3 is TGTGCCAGCAGCCCCCTGGGCCTCGCCTCACCCATAGGTGGCTACACCTTC. This codes for CASSPLGLASPIGGYTF.

A word on this clone: One end of the junction does not line up with germline, which may come from a read error. The chain uses TRBV7-9 and TRBJ1-2; D unclear. CDR1 SEHNR and CDR2 FQNEAQ come from the germline V gene (reference sequence). CDR3 length: 14 residues. This CDR3 reads CSSSSWEVVYGYTF. The CDR3 DNA reads as TGTTCCAGCAGCTCCTGGGAGGTCGTTTATGGCTACACCTTC.

This clone has more than one count but fewer than ten. This chain connects TRBV21-1 to TRBJ1-5; the table's D call TRBD1 went unverified against the DNA. TRBV21-1 is marked as a pseudogene. The CDR3 consists of 18 residues. This chain's CDR3 is CASSKLMTAQNSNQPQHF. CDR3 coding DNA: TGTGCCAGCAGCAAATTGATGACAGCCCAAAATAGCAATCAGCCCCAGCATTTT.

With regard to this clone: The sample carries other DNA sequences with the same CDR3. The chain combines TRBV14 with TRBJ2-3; 8 bases align to TRBD1. The CDR3 covers 16 residues. The germline CDR1 and CDR2 sequences are SGHDN and FVKESK. J gave up 6 bases and V 0 bases, and 8 bases lay outside the gene matches. CDR3 nucleotide sequence: TGTGCCAGCAGCCAAGATTCGGGGACAGGTTGGGATACGCAGTATTTT. Translated, it gives CASSQDSGTGWDTQYF. Looking up the rest from reference TRBV14 and TRBJ2-3 gives the full variable domain: EAGVTQFPSHSVIEKGQTVTLRCDPISGHDNLYWYRRVMGKEIKFLLHFVKESKQDESGMPNNRFLAERTGGTYSTLKVQPAELEDSGVYFCASSQDSGTGWDTQYFGPGTRLTVL.

V and J are TRBV28 and TRBJ2-2, with 11 bases identical to TRBD1. The CDR3 totals 16 residues. CDR1 and CDR2 from the germline V gene are MDHEN and SYDVKM. With 4 bases clipped from V and 4 bases from J, the junction kept 5 bases outside the gene matches. This CDR3 is CASSWTGGAGTGELFF. CDR3 DNA sequence: TGTGCCAGCAGTTGGACAGGGGGCGCGGGCACCGGGGAGCTGTTTTTT.

The gene calls are TRBV5-1 and TRBJ2-2, with D possibly TRBD1 on 6 matching bases. V was trimmed by 4 bases and J by 4 bases, leaving 14 bases between them. Germline V gene sequence: CDR1 SGHRS, CDR2 YFSETQ. The CDR3 loop spans 15 amino acids. The CDR3 coding sequence is TGCGCCAGCAGCGAGTCAGGGGAGCGCACCGGGGAGCTGTTTTTT. This sequence encodes CASSESGERTGELFF.

This clone was observed a handful of times. V usage is TRBV7-2 and J usage is TRBJ2-5; perhaps TRBD1 as D (5 bases). Per the germline V gene, CDR1 is SGHTA and CDR2 is FQGNSA. The CDR3 is made up of 14 amino acids. V shed 2 bases and J shed 5 bases, with 12 bases lying between them. The CDR3 sequence is CASSLPGRVETQYF. The CDR3 bases are TGTGCCAGCAGCTTACCCGGCAGGGTGGAGACCCAGTACTTC. The full variable domain, with the rest looked up from reference TRBV7-2 and TRBJ2-5, is GAGVSQSPSNKVTEKGKDVELRCDPISGHTALYWYRQSLGQGLEFLIYFQGNSAPDKSGLPSDRFSAERTGGSVSTLTIQRTQQEDSAVYLCASSLPGRVETQYFGPGTRLLVL.

V usage is TRBV27 and J usage is TRBJ2-5, with a weak D call TRBD2 (6 bases). TRBJ2-7 explains the end of the DNA better; the J call may be wrong. The germline V gene encodes CDR1 MNHEY and CDR2 SMNVEV (reference sequence). The CDR3 length is 15 residues. Written as DNA, the CDR3 is TGTGCCAGCAGTACTAGACTAGAGGGCTCCTACGAGCAGTACTTC. This encodes CASSTRLEGSYEQYF.

V gene TRBV10-3 combines with J gene TRBJ1-3; weak D call: TRBD1 (6 bases). The CDR3 consists of 15 residues. CDR1 is ENHRY, CDR2 SYGVKD, per germline. Trimming stripped 4 bases from V and 2 bases from J, with 12 bases between. The CDR3 DNA reads as TGTGCCATCAGTGCGACGACAGGAGCTGGAAACACCATATATTTT. Encoded protein: CAISATTGAGNTIYF.

This chain joins TRBV2 and TRBJ1-1, with D uncertain. Germline lookup yields CDR1 SNHLY and CDR2 FYNNEI. The CDR3 loop spans 12 amino acids. The V gene lost 6 bases and the J gene lost 6 bases, with 11 bases spanning the gap. The CDR3 region has the DNA TGTGCCAGCAGCGGGGTAGGGCCTGAAGCTTTCTTT. This gives the protein CASSGVGPEAFF. Filled out from reference TRBV2 and TRBJ1-1, the complete variable domain reads EPEVTQTPSHQVTQMGQEVILRCVPISNHLYFYWYRQILGQKVEFLVSFYNNEISEKSEIFDDQFSVERPDGSNFTLKIRSTKLEDSAMYFCASSGVGPEAFFGQGTRLTVV.

The chain combines TRBV27 with TRBJ2-3; D gene uncertain. CDR1 is MNHEY and CDR2 is SMNVEV in the germline V gene (reference sequence). The CDR3 loop spans 14 amino acids. V lost 1 base and J lost 2, with 7 bases in between. The CDR3, as DNA: TGTGCCAGCAGTTTATACGACAACACAGATACGCAGTATTTT. It specifies CASSLYDNTDTQYF.

This sequence joins TRBV30 and TRBJ1-1; D is unresolved. Trimming left V 2 bases short and J 4 bases short, with 17 bases between. Germline CDR1 reads GTSNPN; CDR2 reads SVGIG (reference sequence). The CDR3 is 15 amino acids. The CDR3 loop is CAWSPSSGRGTEAFF. In DNA, the CDR3 is TGTGCCTGGAGTCCCTCATCGGGTCGTGGCACTGAAGCTTTCTTT.

The V and J genes are TRBV5-1 and TRBJ2-7; D remains unclear. V shed 2 bases and J shed 0 bases, with 15 bases lying between them. Germline values: CDR1 SGHRS, CDR2 YFSETQ. The CDR3 consists of 16 residues. CDR3 amino acids: CASSFSVPSSSYEQYF. For the CDR3, the DNA is TGCGCCAGCAGCTTTTCGGTCCCGTCGAGCTCCTACGAGCAGTACTTC.